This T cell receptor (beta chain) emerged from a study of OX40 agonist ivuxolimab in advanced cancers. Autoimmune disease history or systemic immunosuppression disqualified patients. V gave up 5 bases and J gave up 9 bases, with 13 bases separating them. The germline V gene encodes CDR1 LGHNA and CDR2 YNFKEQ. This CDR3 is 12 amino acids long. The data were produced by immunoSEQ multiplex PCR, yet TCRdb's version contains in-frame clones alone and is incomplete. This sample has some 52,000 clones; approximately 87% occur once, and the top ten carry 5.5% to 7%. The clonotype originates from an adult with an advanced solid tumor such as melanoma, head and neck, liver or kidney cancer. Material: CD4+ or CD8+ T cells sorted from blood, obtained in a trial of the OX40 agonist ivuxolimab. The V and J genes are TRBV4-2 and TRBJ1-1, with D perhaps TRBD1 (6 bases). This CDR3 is CASSFGGTKAFF. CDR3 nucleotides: TGTGCCAGCAGCTTTGGGGGCACGAAAGCTTTCTTT.